This T cell receptor beta chain was identified during a study of shared clonotypes between healthy human individuals. Study overall: The study used three CD4 naive, three CD4 memory, two CD8 naive and one CD8 memory plate per donor.

Only CD45RO-negative cells positively selected for CCR7 counted as naive CD8 cells, so terminally differentiated effector memory CD45RA+ cells were excluded. Deletions cut 5 bases from V and 1 base from J, with 15 bases between. This CDR3 contains 15 residues. Germline V gene data show CDR1 as SGHVS and CDR2 as FQNEAQ. Per sorted-subset replicate PCR, input was 200 to 250 ng DNA, representing about 29,000 T cell genomes. TCRdb's copy holds only in-frame clones and misses some; the assay was immunoSEQ multiplex PCR. The sample shows a few hundred thousand clones, roughly 95% of them seen only once. The chain joins TRBV7-8 to TRBJ2-7, with a tentative D call TRBD1 (6 bases). Specimen: naive CD8+ T cells sorted from blood. The receptor was derived from a woman between 25 and 40 years old in good health. The DNA of the CDR3 is TGTGCCAGCAGCCGGGGTGACAGGTGGTCCTACGAGCAGTACTTC. Translating it yields CASSRGDRWSYEQYF.